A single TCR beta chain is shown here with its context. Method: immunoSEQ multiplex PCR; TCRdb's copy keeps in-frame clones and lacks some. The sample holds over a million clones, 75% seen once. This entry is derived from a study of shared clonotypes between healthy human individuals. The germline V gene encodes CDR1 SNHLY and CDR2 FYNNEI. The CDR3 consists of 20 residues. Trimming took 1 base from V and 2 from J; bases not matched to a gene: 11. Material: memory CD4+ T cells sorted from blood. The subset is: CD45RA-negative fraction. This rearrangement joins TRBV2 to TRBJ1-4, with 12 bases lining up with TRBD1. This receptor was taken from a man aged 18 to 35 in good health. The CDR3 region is CASSEVPSSGTGGTNEKLFF. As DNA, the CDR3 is TGTGCCAGCAGTGAAGTACCCTCCTCCGGGACAGGGGGCACTAATGAAAAACTGTTTTTT.